These 10 T cell receptor beta chains came from one sample sequenced in a study of metastatic and nonmetastatic thyroid tumors. TCRdb reanalyzed the PCR reads with MiXCR. In the table there are some 17,000 clones, 29% of which are singletons. Prior to thyroid surgery, none of the patients had received any treatment. The material sequenced was tumor tissue. The receptors here all came from a female donor with papillary thyroid cancer or a benign thyroid nodule (not recorded which). Some clones in this sample may be carry-over from other donors' samples.

The table lists this clone with a few counts. The chain has TRBV12-3 or TRBV12-4 and TRBJ1-1; D remains unclear. V gave up 1 base and J gave up 3 bases, with 9 bases separating them. CDR3 length equals 14 residues. The CDR3 sequence is CASSLGTRDTEAFF. In nucleotides, the CDR3 is TGTGCCAGCAGTTTAGGGACGCGGGACACTGAAGCTTTCTTT.

V usage is TRBV27 and J usage is TRBJ2-2, with 10 bases identical to TRBD2. This CDR3 is built from 16 residues. Germline CDR1 reads MNHEY; CDR2 reads SMNVEV (reference sequence). V dropped 5 bases and J dropped 2; count of bases not matched to a gene: 5. The CDR3 DNA reads as TGTGCCAGCAGTCCTCTAGCGGGAGCCAACACCGGGGAGCTGTTTTTT. The encoded protein is CASSPLAGANTGELFF.

The chain is built from TRBV11-2 and TRBJ2-7, with 8 bases matching TRBD1. The germline V gene encodes CDR1 SGHAT and CDR2 FQNNGV. The CDR3 spans 15 residues. Germline trimming cut 0 bases from V and 2 bases from J; bases unmatched to any gene: 3. The CDR3 protein is CASSLDTGGTYEQYF. The CDR3 nucleotides are TGTGCCAGCAGCTTAGATACAGGGGGGACCTACGAGCAGTACTTC.

This clone was observed a few times. This chain links TRBV2 with TRBJ2-1, with 10 bases aligning to TRBD2. Germline CDR1 SNHLY, CDR2 FYNNEI. The V gene end was trimmed by 0 bases and the J gene end by 8 bases; junction bases not matched to a gene: 7. The CDR3 is made up of 16 amino acids. This chain's CDR3 is CASSEATSGGADEQFF. The DNA of the CDR3 is TGTGCCAGCAGTGAAGCAACCAGCGGGGGGGCGGATGAGCAGTTCTTC.

This clone was found many times. V gene TRBV28 combines with J gene TRBJ1-1, with 7 bases matching TRBD1. V trimming: 3 bases; J trimming: 1 base; junction bases outside the gene matches: 5. Germline V gene data show CDR1 as MDHEN and CDR2 as SYDVKM. There are 15 residues in the CDR3. CDR3 DNA sequence: TGTGCCAGCAGTTTTGGTTCAGGGGGGAACACTGAAGCTTTCTTT. Amino acid sequence: CASSFGSGGNTEAFF.

This clone was counted once. V is TRBV11-2 and J is TRBJ2-3; 13 positions match TRBD2. Germline trimming cut 5 bases from V and 5 bases from J; bases unmatched to any gene: 7. Germline V lookup: CDR1 SGHAT, CDR2 FQNNGV. The CDR3 runs 16 residues. CDR3 sequence: CASSLTSGRARDTQYF. Written as DNA, the CDR3 is TGTGCCAGCAGCCTTACTAGCGGGAGGGCCCGAGATACGCAGTATTTT.

V and J are TRBV28 and TRBJ2-2, with 8 bases identical to TRBD1. The V gene end was trimmed by 5 bases and the J gene end by 6 bases; junction bases not matched to a gene: 5. The CDR3 covers 14 residues. Germline V gene lookup returns CDR1 MDHEN and CDR2 SYDVKM. This CDR3 is CASSQTGGSGELFF. The CDR3 coding sequence is TGTGCCAGCAGTCAAACAGGGGGGTCCGGGGAGCTGTTTTTT.

The gene calls are TRBV6-1 and TRBJ1-2; 8 nucleotides match TRBD1. Germline V CDR1 and CDR2: MNHNS, SASEGT. The CDR3 extends over 12 amino acids. V shed 7 bases, J shed 8 bases, and the junction held 6 bases outside the gene matches. The CDR3 protein is CASTRTGSGYTF. CDR3 nucleotides: TGTGCCAGCACAAGGACAGGGAGCGGCTACACCTTC.

The chain uses TRBV7-8 and TRBJ2-1; D possibly corresponds to TRBD2 (5 bases). The CDR3 totals 11 residues. The germline V gene encodes CDR1 SGHVS and CDR2 FQNEAQ. The V and J ends lost 2 bases and 10 bases respectively, with 6 bases between them. Here the CDR3 DNA reads TGTGCCAGCAGCTTAAGAGGGGAGCAGTTCTTC. It translates to CASSLRGEQFF.

This clone showed up many times. This chain links TRBV4-3 with TRBJ2-3; D gene uncertain. Trimming left V 0 bases short and J 6 bases short, with 10 bases between. This CDR3 has 14 residues. CDR1 and CDR2 (germline): LGHNA, YSLEER. The CDR3 DNA reads TGCGCCAGCAGCCAAGATGTGCCCGCGGATACGCAGTATTTT. Its translation: CASSQDVPADTQYF.